These 15 T cell receptor beta chains came from one sample sequenced in a study of T-cell reconstitution after alpha-beta-depleted transplantation in children. As it was prepared, the TCRbeta library received unique molecular identifiers. TCRdb recomputed calls from the PCR reads with MiXCR, one row per CDR3 protein. Of hundreds of thousands of distinct CDR3 sequences in the sample, under 15% were seen once. The material was PBMCs, mostly from graft donor cells, obtained 360 days after TCRalphabeta/CD19-depleted stem cell transplant. These receptors all stem from a male patient between 5 and 17 years old who had a stem cell transplant for acute myeloid leukemia, so the T cells may come from the graft donor.

The rearrangement uses TRBV2 and TRBJ2-7, with D possibly matching TRBD1 (5 bases). V dropped 3 bases and J dropped 3 bases, with 9 bases sitting between them. The CDR3 loop spans 13 amino acids. Germline assignment: CDR1 SNHLY and CDR2 FYNNEI. The CDR3: CASSDGALYEQYF. DNA for the CDR3: TGTGCCAGCAGTGATGGGGCCCTCTACGAGCAGTACTTC.

This clonotype has just a few counts. The rearrangement joins TRBV20-1 to TRBJ2-1, with a weak D call TRBD2 (6 bases). Trimming took 0 bases from V and 1 from J, leaving 10 bases between them. The length of the CDR3 is 15 residues. Germline values: CDR1 DFQATT, CDR2 SNEGSKA (reference sequence). DNA for the CDR3: TGCAGTGCTAGAGATTGGGGGGATTCCTACAATGAGCAGTTCTTC. Protein: CSARDWGDSYNEQFF.

The chain combines TRBV5-1 with TRBJ2-1, with TRBD2 identical over 12 bases. Germline V gene sequence: CDR1 SGHRS, CDR2 YFSETQ. The CDR3 sequence is 15 residues long. With V trimmed by 4 bases and J by 8 bases, 7 bases remained unmatched. CDR3 in DNA: TGCGCCAGCAGCCCTAGCGGGAGGGCCAGTTATGAGCAGTTCTTC. Amino acid sequence: CASSPSGRASYEQFF.

J is TRBJ2-7 and V is TRBV4-2; 14 bases map to TRBD2. The CDR3 extends over 16 amino acids. The V gene end was trimmed by 4 bases and the J gene end by 4 bases; junction bases not matched to a gene: 6. Germline V gene lookup returns CDR1 LGHNA and CDR2 YNFKEQ. The CDR3 sequence is CASSRPGTSGSYEQYF. CDR3 in DNA: TGTGCCAGCAGCCGTCCCGGGACTAGCGGGAGTTACGAGCAGTACTTC.

This clonotype showed up many times. The V and J genes are TRBV4-1 and TRBJ2-1, with 7 bases matching TRBD1. CDR1 MGHRA and CDR2 YSYEKL come from the germline V gene. The V segment lost 4 bases and the J segment 4 bases; nucleotides outside the gene matches: 10. CDR3 length: 16 amino acids. CDR3 DNA: TGCGCCAGCAGCCCAGACCGGGACAGTCAGTACAATGAGCAGTTCTTC. It specifies CASSPDRDSQYNEQFF.

The chain is built from TRBV4-2 and TRBJ1-3; TRBD1 matches 9 bases. This CDR3 has 14 residues. Germline V CDR1 and CDR2: LGHNA, YNFKEQ. V shed 4 bases, J shed 4 bases, and the junction held 2 bases outside the gene matches. The CDR3 coding sequence is TGTGCCAGCAGCCCGGACAGGGGAGGAAACACCATATATTTT. This gives the protein CASSPDRGGNTIYF.

This clonotype has a handful of counts. The genes are TRBV5-1 and TRBJ2-1; D ambiguous. V was cut by 4 bases and J by 5 bases, with 7 bases left in between. In germline, CDR1 is SGHRS, CDR2 YFSETQ. The CDR3 loop spans 12 amino acids. This CDR3 reads CASSETDNEQFF. In DNA form, the CDR3 reads TGCGCCAGCAGCGAAACCGACAATGAGCAGTTCTTC.

This chain joins TRBV28 and TRBJ2-6; 7 positions agree with TRBD2. CDR3 length equals 16 residues. V lost 6 bases to trimming and J lost 0 bases; unmatched junction nucleotides: 5. Germline CDR1 and CDR2: MDHEN and SYDVKM. The CDR3 sequence: CASRETSNSGANVLTF. The CDR3, as DNA: TGTGCCAGCAGGGAGACTAGCAACTCTGGGGCCAACGTCCTGACTTTC.

This clonotype was counted only a few times. This chain uses TRBV10-3 with TRBJ2-1; 10 bases are a match to TRBD2. This CDR3 has 17 amino acids. The germline V gene has CDR1 ENHRY and CDR2 SYGVKD. J was trimmed by 3 bases and V by 0 bases; bases with no gene match: 5. The CDR3: CAISESPIAGGYNEQFF. CDR3 DNA sequence: TGTGCCATCAGTGAGTCGCCTATAGCGGGAGGCTACAATGAGCAGTTCTTC.

This clonotype was picked up a small number of times. V gene TRBV12-3 or TRBV12-4 combines with J gene TRBJ1-5; 7 bases map to TRBD1. V was clipped by 5 bases and J by 6 bases; unmatched bases: 7. The CDR3 spans 14 residues. CDR3 DNA: TGTGCCAGCAGTCAAGACAGGGCGGTTCAGCCCCAGCATTTT. Encoded protein: CASSQDRAVQPQHF.

The chain carries TRBV6-2 or TRBV6-3 and TRBJ1-1; maybe TRBD1 (5 bases). Germline CDR1 MNHEY, CDR2 SVGEGT. This CDR3 has 17 residues. V shed 5 bases and J shed 4 bases, with 23 bases lying between them. The CDR3 coding sequence is TGTGCCAGCAGTCTCTCCCTATCGTGGGGGGAGGGCACTGAAGCTTTCTTT. Translating gives CASSLSLSWGEGTEAFF.

This clonotype came up a few times. The V call is TRBV24-1, the J call TRBJ2-5, with 8 bases matching TRBD1. V lost 3 bases, J lost 5 bases, and 4 bases stayed unmatched. CDR1 is KGHDR and CDR2 is SFDVKD in the germline V gene. This CDR3 contains 14 residues. The CDR3 sequence is CATSDVTGEETQYF. CDR3 DNA sequence: TGTGCCACCAGTGATGTGACAGGGGAGGAGACCCAGTACTTC.

This clonotype was observed a handful of times. The chain couples TRBV5-6 to TRBJ2-3; tentatively, D is TRBD1 or TRBD2 (5 bases each). The CDR3 covers 16 residues. The V end lost 0 bases, the J end lost 2 bases, and 13 bases lay between the germline ends. The V gene's germline CDR1 is SGHDT and CDR2 YYEEEE. The CDR3 nucleotides read TGTGCCAGCAGCTTGGTGCCGGGACCCCTCACAGATACGCAGTATTTT. Protein sequence: CASSLVPGPLTDTQYF.

This clonotype was detected only a few times. The genes are TRBV20-1 and TRBJ2-1, with no clear D. This CDR3 is built from 15 residues. Germline V gene lookup returns CDR1 DFQATT and CDR2 SNEGSKA (reference sequence). The V and J ends lost 1 base and 2 bases respectively, with 12 bases between them. The CDR3 loop reads CSARVSRGAYNEQFF. In nucleotides, the CDR3 is TGCAGTGCTAGAGTATCCCGCGGCGCCTACAATGAGCAGTTCTTC.

The chain joins TRBV7-3 to TRBJ1-1; 10 nucleotides match TRBD1. Germline CDR1 SGHTA, CDR2 FQGTGA. Trimming removed 4 bases from V and 0 bases from J; junction bases left unmatched: 11. CDR3 size: 18 residues. This chain's CDR3 is CASSSVPGQGSMNTEAFF. DNA for the CDR3: TGTGCCAGCAGCTCGGTCCCGGGACAGGGGTCAATGAACACTGAAGCTTTCTTT.